What follows are 5 T cell receptor beta chains derived from one specimen sequenced in a study of cytomegalovirus exposure and HLA in healthy donors (dated by TCRdb to 2015 to 2018). Preparation of the library involved the immunoSEQ multiplex PCR assay. A mixture of 60 forward primers for TCR Vbeta segments and 13 reverse primers for TCR Jbeta segments was used in the multiplex PCR. TCRdb took over this immuneACCESS table, retaining in-frame rearrangements with V and J assigned. Such tables are incomplete; in checked studies, under half of the missing clones stem from an unresolved V gene, and the remainder is unexplained. The sample table records about 110,000 clones; approximately 80% of these occur just once. Clones ranked in the top ten supply approximately 5.1% of the sample. Sequencing used PBMCs. These receptors all stem from a female donor in good health and CMV-seropositive.

The CDR3 loop is CASGSPWDRDQPQHF. In DNA form, the CDR3 reads TGTGCCAGCGGCTCCCCCTGGGACAGGGATCAGCCCCAGCATTTT. This chain joins TRBV7-8 and TRBJ1-5, with 9 bases lining up with TRBD1. Trimming at V came to 8 bases and at J to 5 bases, leaving 10 bases not matched to a gene. This CDR3 is built from 15 residues. Germline values: CDR1 SGHVS, CDR2 FQNEAQ.

This clone was seen a handful of times. J is TRBJ2-3 and V is TRBV4-2; D ambiguous. V dropped 0 bases and J dropped 0 bases, with 7 bases sitting between them. The CDR3 sequence is 15 residues long. Germline V CDR1 and CDR2: LGHNA, YNFKEQ. In nucleotides, the CDR3 is TGTGCCAGCAGCCAAGAGCGTTGGAGCACAGATACGCAGTATTTT. Translation gives CASSQERWSTDTQYF.

The chain combines TRBV6-1 with TRBJ1-2; 8 nucleotides agree with TRBD1. The CDR3 is 15 residues long. The V gene end was trimmed by 6 bases and the J gene end by 4 bases; junction bases not matched to a gene: 10. Germline V gives CDR1 MNHNS, CDR2 SASEGT. The CDR3 sequence is CASSSYDRGPYGYTF. Written as DNA, the CDR3 is TGTGCCAGCAGCTCTTACGACAGGGGCCCCTATGGCTACACCTTC.

The chain couples TRBV6-5 to TRBJ2-7; D is possibly TRBD2 (6 bases). V lost 2 bases, J lost 5 bases, and 19 bases lay in between. This CDR3 contains 16 residues. CDR1 and CDR2 (germline): MNHEY, SVGAGI. Written as DNA, the CDR3 is TGTGCCAGCAGTTACATAGCGGCCCGGGGCGGCGACGAGCAGTACTTC. Translating it yields CASSYIAARGGDEQYF.

This clone was detected once. The gene calls are TRBV7-2 and TRBJ2-1; D not certain. The V and J ends lost 1 base and 7 bases respectively, with 8 bases between them. This CDR3 has 13 residues. Germline lookup yields CDR1 SGHTA and CDR2 FQGNSA. CDR3 DNA: TGTGCCAGCAGCTTAGTTGCAGTAAATGAGCAGTTCTTC. Encoded protein: CASSLVAVNEQFF.